This is a list of T cell receptor beta chains from one sample in a study of CD8 T cells in ankylosing spondylitis. In TCRdb, the 5' RACE reads were re-called with MiXCR into one record per CDR3 protein. The sample includes roughly 130,000 distinct CDR3 sequences, roughly 13% of them seen just once. The specimen was blood, either unsorted or a sorted T cell fraction (not recorded which). These receptors all come from a female donor with ankylosing spondylitis or in good health (not recorded which). The conserved cysteine and the conserved F or W are not part of the CDR3 here.

v_gene	j_gene	CDR3aa
TRBV5-1	TRBJ2-7	ASSLLPEDYEQY
TRBV13	TRBJ2-5	ASSLFAMETQY
TRBV6-5	TRBJ1-4	ASSYSGGTSEKLF
TRBV29-1	TRBJ2-3	SVVVGTDTQY
TRBV20-1	TRBJ2-7	SARRSSYEQY
TRBV11-2	TRBJ2-3	ASSYRGGYTDTQY
TRBV6-5	TRBJ2-5	ASSYSRGSETQY
TRBV29-1	TRBJ2-4	SVEQGWPKNIQY
TRBV14	TRBJ1-1	ASSQRELRDTGTEAF
TRBV7-6	TRBJ1-5	ASSLNLWQPQH
TRBV5-1	TRBJ2-1	ASSRRGDNEQF
TRBV5-1	TRBJ2-1	ASSLDLNEQF
TRBV6-5	TRBJ2-7	ASSYSLDRPYEQY
TRBV6-1	TRBJ2-1	ASRVPAGGYNEQF
TRBV20-1	TRBJ1-3	SARFPGLSTGNTIY
TRBV7-8	TRBJ2-1	ASSLGGTSTYNEQF
TRBV12-3/TRBV12-4	TRBJ1-5	ASSIRGIGNQPQH
TRBV12-3/TRBV12-4	TRBJ1-6	VSSRQYSPLH
TRBV5-1	TRBJ2-1	ASSLGLADSNEQF
TRBV5-1	TRBJ1-2	ASSPDQGARGYT
TRBV9	TRBJ2-1	ASRPALGNEQF
TRBV5-8	TRBJ2-7	ASSSGRGVREQY
TRBV15	TRBJ1-4	ATSRIGTGGEKLF
TRBV5-1	TRBJ2-3	ASSEGTSDTQY
TRBV20-1	TRBJ2-3	SALPGRGSTDTQY
TRBV5-1	TRBJ2-1	ASSFPPYNEQF
TRBV3-1	TRBJ2-2	ASSQGLPTGTGELF
TRBV20-1	TRBJ2-1	SARLAGVVEQF
TRBV6-2/TRBV6-3	TRBJ2-7	ASSYSTEQY
TRBV28	TRBJ2-7	ASSPRWEQY
TRBV5-6	TRBJ1-6	ASSRGQKNSPLH
TRBV5-1	TRBJ2-1	ASIPSSGATGEQF
TRBV9	TRBJ2-7	ASSYRGDYEQY
TRBV29-1	TRBJ2-2	SARSRENTGELF
TRBV5-1	TRBJ2-1	ASNQDSEQF
TRBV28	TRBJ2-7	ASSLAGLGEQY
TRBV7-9	TRBJ1-1	ASSARAGRTEAF
TRBV5-1	TRBJ2-2	ASSLVAANTGELF
TRBV7-2	TRBJ1-4	ASSSQGATNEKLF
TRBV5-1	TRBJ2-3	ASVRIGGTSTDTQY
TRBV12-3/TRBV12-4	TRBJ2-1	ASSFGNEQF
TRBV30	TRBJ2-2	ACPGQGETGELF
TRBV5-1	TRBJ2-5	ASSDQGIQETQY
TRBV5-6	TRBJ2-3	ASSEATRQRTDTQY
TRBV11-2	TRBJ2-1	ASSQQGGRTF
TRBV3-1	TRBJ2-2	ASSQDRRPPLGRELF
TRBV15	TRBJ1-2	ATSRDPTTGVNYGYT
TRBV10-3	TRBJ1-5	AISAGANQPQH
TRBV18	TRBJ2-5	ASSPRGQFQETRY
TRBV6-6	TRBJ2-7	ASTMTGAYEQY
TRBV12-3/TRBV12-4	TRBJ1-2	ASSAGYGYT
TRBV4-2	TRBJ2-1	ASSQDSGNEQF
TRBV20-1	TRBJ2-7	SAIQATTYEQY